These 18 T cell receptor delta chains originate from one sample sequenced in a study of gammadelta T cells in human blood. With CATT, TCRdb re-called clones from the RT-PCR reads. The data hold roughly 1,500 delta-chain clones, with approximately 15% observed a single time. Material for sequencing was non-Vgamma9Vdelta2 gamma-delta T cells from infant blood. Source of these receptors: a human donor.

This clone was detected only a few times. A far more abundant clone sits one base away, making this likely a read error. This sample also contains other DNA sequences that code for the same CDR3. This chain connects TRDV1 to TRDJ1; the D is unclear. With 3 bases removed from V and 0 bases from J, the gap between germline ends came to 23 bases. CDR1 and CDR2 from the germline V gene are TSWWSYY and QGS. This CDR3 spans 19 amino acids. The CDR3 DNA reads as TGTGCTCTTGGGGATGGAGACTACGAAGGTGGTCGCTACACCGATAAACTCATCTTT. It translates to CALGDGDYEGGRYTDKLIF.

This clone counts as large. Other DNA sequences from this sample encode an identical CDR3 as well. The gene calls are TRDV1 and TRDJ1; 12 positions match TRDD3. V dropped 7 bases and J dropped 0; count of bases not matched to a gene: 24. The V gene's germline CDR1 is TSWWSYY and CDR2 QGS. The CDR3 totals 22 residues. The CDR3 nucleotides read TGTGCTCTTGTGTCTTCCCGACTGGGGGATACAGGGGTAGGGTCGTACACCGATAAACTCATCTTT. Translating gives CALVSSRLGDTGVGSYTDKLIF.

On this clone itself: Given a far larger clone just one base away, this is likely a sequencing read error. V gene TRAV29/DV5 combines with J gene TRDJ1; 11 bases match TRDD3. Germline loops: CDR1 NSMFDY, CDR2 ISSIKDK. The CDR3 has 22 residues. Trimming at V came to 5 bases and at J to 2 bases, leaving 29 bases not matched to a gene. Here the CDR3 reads CAARPSKYWGISRGGGTDKLIF. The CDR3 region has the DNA TGTGCAGCCAGACCTTCCAAGTACTGGGGGATATCTAGGGGGGGAGGGACCGATAAACTCATCTTT.

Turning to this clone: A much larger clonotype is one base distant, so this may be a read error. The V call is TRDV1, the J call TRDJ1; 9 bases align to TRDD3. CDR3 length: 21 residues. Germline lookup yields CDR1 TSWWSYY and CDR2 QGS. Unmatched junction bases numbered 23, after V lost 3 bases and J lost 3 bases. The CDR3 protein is CALGDALFHLLGDFGPDKLIF. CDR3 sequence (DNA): TGTGCTCTTGGGGACGCTCTCTTCCATTTACTGGGGGACTTCGGTCCCGATAAACTCATCTTT.

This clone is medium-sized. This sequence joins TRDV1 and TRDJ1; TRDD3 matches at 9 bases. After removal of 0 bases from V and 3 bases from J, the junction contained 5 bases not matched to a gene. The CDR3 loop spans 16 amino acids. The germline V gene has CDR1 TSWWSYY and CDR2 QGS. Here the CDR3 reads CALGELGDTWPDKLIF. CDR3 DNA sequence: TGTGCTCTTGGGGAACTGGGGGATACTTGGCCCGATAAACTCATCTTT.

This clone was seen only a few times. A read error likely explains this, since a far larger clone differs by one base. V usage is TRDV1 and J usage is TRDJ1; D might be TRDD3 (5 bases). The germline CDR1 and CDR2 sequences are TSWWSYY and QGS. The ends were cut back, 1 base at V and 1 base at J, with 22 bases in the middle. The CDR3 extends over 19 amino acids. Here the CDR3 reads CALGEQVERLDGGTDKLIF. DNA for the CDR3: TGTGCTCTTGGGGAACAAGTGGAGCGGTTAGACGGGGGCACCGATAAACTCATCTTT.

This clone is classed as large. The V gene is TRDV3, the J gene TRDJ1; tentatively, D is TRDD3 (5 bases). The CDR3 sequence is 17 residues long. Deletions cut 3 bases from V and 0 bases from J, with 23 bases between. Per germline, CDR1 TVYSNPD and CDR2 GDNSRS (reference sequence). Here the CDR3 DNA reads TGTGCCTTCGAATGCTGGGCCCAATTCCCGTACACCGATAAACTCATCTTT. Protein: CAFECWAQFPYTDKLIF.

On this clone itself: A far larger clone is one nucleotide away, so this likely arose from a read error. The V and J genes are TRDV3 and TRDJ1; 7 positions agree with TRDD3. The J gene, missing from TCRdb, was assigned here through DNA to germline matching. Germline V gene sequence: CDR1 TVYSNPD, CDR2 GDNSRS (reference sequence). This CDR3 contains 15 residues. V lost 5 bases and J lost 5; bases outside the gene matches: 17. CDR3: CAQKDRIRGDDKLIF. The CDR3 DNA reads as TGTGCCCAAAAGGATAGGATACGGGGGGATGATAAACTCATCTTT.

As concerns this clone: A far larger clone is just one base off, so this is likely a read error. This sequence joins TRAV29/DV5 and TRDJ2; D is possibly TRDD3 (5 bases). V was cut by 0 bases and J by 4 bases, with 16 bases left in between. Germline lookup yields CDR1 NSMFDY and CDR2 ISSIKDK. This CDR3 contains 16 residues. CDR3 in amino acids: CAASGGGTPTTAQLFF. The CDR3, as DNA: TGTGCAGCAAGCGGGGGGGGTACCCCAACGACAGCACAACTCTTCTTT.

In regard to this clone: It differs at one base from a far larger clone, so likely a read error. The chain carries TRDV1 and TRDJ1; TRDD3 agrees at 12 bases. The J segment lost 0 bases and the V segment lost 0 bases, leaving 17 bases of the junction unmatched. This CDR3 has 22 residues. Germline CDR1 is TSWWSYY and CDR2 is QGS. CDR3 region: CALGELVLPGYWGIHYTDKLIF. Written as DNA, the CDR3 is TGTGCTCTTGGGGAACTCGTCCTTCCGGGCTACTGGGGGATACACTACACCGATAAACTCATCTTT.

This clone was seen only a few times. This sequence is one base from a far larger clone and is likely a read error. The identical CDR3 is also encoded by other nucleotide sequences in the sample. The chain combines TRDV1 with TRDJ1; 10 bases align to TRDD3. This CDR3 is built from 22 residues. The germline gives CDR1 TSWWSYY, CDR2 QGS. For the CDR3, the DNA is TGTGCTCTTGGGGATCAAAAACTCCCCTCCTGGGGGATAAGGGGGGCCGGCGATAAACTCATCTTC. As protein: CALGDQKLPSWGIRGAGDKLIF.

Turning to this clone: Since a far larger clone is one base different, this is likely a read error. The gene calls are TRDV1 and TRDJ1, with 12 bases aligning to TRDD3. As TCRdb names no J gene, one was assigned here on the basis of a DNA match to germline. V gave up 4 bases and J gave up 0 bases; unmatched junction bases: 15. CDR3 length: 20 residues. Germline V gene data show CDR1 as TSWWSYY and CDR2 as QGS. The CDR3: CALGVLASSWGIRDTDKLIF. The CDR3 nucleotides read TGTGCTCTTGGGGTACTAGCTTCCAGCTGGGGGATACGAGACACCGATAAACTCATCTTT.

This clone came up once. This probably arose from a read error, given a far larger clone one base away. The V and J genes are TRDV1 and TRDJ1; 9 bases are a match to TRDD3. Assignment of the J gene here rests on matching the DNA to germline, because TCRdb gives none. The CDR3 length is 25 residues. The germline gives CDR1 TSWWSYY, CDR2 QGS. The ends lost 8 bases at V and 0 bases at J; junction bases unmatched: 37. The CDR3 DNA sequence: TGTGCTCTTTGGGGAGCACCCACCAAGGCCTTCCCCTTACTGGGGGACGATCCGTACACCGATAAACTCATCTTT. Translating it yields CALWGAPTKAFPLLGDDPYTDKLIF.

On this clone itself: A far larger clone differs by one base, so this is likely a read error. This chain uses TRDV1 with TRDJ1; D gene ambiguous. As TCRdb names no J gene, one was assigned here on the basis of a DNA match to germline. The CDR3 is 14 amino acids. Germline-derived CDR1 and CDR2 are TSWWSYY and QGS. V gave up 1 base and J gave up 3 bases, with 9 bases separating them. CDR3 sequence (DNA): TGTGCTCTTGGGGAACCCTGGACCTCCGATAAACTCATCTTT. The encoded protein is CALGEPWTSDKLIF.

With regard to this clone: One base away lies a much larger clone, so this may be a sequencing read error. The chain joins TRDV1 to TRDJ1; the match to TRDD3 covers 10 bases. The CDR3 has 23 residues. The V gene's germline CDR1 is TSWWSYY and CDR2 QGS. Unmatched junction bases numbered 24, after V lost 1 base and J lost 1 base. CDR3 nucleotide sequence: TGTGCTCTTGGGGAACGGAGTTGGGCACCTCTGTGGGGGATACCGGAGGTCACCGATAAACTCATCTTT. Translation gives CALGERSWAPLWGIPEVTDKLIF.

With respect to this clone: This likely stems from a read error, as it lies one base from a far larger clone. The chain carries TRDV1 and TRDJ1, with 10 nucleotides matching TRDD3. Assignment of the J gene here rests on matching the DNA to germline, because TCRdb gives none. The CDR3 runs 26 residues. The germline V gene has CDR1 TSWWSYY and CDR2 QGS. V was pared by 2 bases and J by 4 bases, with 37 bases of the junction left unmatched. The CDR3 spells CALGETPSPTCFLYLGDNRSDDKLIF. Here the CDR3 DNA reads TGTGCTCTTGGGGAAACCCCCTCCCCAACCTGTTTCCTATATCTGGGGGATAATCGGAGCGACGATAAACTCATCTTT.

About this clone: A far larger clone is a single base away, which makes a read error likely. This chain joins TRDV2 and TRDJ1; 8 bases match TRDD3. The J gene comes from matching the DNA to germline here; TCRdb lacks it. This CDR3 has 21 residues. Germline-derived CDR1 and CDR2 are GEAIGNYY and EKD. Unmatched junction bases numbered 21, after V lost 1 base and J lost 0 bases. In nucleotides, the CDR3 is TGTGCCTGTGACACGGGAGGGGACGAGTACTGGGGGGTGAGGTACACCGATAAACTCATCTTT. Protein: CACDTGGDEYWGVRYTDKLIF.

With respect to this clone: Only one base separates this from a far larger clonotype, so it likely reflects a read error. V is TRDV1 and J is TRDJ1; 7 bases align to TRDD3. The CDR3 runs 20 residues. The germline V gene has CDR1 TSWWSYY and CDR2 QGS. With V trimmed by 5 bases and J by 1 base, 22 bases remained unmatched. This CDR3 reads CALGKKRLYVPWGSTDKLIF. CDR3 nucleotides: TGTGCTCTTGGGAAAAAGAGACTCTACGTCCCCTGGGGGTCCACCGATAAACTCATCTTT.